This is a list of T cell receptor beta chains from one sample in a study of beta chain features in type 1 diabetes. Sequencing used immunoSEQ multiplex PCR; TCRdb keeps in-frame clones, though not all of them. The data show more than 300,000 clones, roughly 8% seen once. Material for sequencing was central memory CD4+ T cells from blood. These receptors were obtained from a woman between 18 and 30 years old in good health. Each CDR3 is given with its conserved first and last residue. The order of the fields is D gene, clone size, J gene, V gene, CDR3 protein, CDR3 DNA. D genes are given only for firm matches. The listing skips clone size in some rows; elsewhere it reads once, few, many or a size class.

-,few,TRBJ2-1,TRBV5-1,CASKGDTYNEQFF,TGCGCCAGCAAAGGCGATACCTACAATGAGCAGTTCTTC
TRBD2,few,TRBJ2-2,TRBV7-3,CASRLAGGAGELFF,TGTGCCAGCAGACTAGCGGGAGGGGCCGGGGAGCTGTTTTTT
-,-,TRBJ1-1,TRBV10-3,CAISDPENTEAFF,TGTGCCATCAGTGACCCTGAGAACACTGAAGCTTTCTTT
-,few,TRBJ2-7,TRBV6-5,CASSHNYEQYF,TGTGCCAGCAGTCATAACTACGAGCAGTACTTC
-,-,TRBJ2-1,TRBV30,CAWSDTGREYNEQFF,TGTGCCTGGAGTGACACAGGGAGGGAATACAATGAGCAGTTCTTC
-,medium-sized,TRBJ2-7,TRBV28,CASSPATDRGEQYF,TGTGCCAGCAGTCCGGCGACTGACCGCGGCGAGCAGTACTTC
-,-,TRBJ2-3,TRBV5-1,CASSFEATTQYF,TGCGCCAGCAGCTTCGAGGCAACTACGCAGTATTTT
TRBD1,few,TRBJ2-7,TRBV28,CASSTAGTGTYEQYF,TGTGCCAGCAGTACCGCCGGGACAGGGACCTACGAGCAGTACTTC
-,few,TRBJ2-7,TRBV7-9,CASSRLGEQYF,TGTGCCAGCAGCCGGCTAGGGGAGCAGTACTTC
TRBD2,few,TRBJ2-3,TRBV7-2,CASSLSSGRAADTQYF,TGTGCCAGCAGCTTATCGAGCGGGAGGGCCGCAGATACGCAGTATTTT
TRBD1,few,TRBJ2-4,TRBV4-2,CASSQIAGTGTAAKNIQYF,TGTGCCAGCAGCCAAATCGCCGGTACAGGGACAGCGGCCAAAAACATTCAGTACTTC
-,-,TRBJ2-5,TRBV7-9,CASSFSDPGTQYF,TGTGCCAGCAGCTTTTCGGACCCGGGTACCCAGTACTTC
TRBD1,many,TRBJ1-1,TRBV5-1,CASSLGTGGQYTEAFF,TGCGCCAGCAGCTTGGGGACAGGGGGACAGTACACTGAAGCTTTCTTT
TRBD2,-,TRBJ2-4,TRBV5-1,CASSTVAGGNRQYF,TGCGCCAGCAGCACAGTAGCGGGAGGGAATAGGCAGTACTTC
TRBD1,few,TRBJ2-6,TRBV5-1,CASSWGTGVISGANVLTF,TGCGCCAGCAGCTGGGGGACAGGGGTTATCTCTGGGGCCAACGTCCTGACTTTC